Listed here are 21 T cell receptor beta chains from one sample, sequenced in a study of patients and donors after allogeneic stem cell transplantation. Each CDR3 protein is one row after TCRdb ran MiXCR on the RT-PCR reads. The repertoire holds about a million distinct CDR3 sequences, with about a sixth as singletons. The sequencing sample was made of blood, either unsorted or a sorted T cell fraction (not recorded which). All receptors derive from a human donor who was either an allogeneic HSCT recipient or a stem cell or donor lymphocyte infusion donor (not recorded which). It is not recorded whose cells these are; they may come from a transplant donor.

This clonotype was counted a few times. The V call is TRBV12-3 or TRBV12-4, the J call TRBJ2-2, with TRBD1 matching 7 bases. The CDR3 covers 15 residues. Trimming took 8 bases from V and 0 from J; bases not matched to a gene: 6. This chain's CDR3 is CASGEGQANTGELFF. The DNA for the CDR3 is TGTGCCAGCGGCGAAGGACAGGCGAACACCGGGGAGCTGTTTTTT.

The chain joins TRBV20-1 to TRBJ2-5, with D possibly TRBD2 on 5 matching bases. Trimming pared 6 bases from V and 4 bases from J, leaving 18 bases between. The CDR3 extends over 14 amino acids. CDR1 is DFQATT and CDR2 is SNEGSKA in the germline V gene (reference sequence). Here the CDR3 reads CSARAVRAGETQYF. The CDR3 region has the DNA TGCAGTGCCCGGGCCGTTAGGGCGGGAGAGACCCAGTACTTC.

A few counts support this clonotype. The chain has TRBV11-1 and TRBJ2-7; D is uncertain. CDR3 length: 16 amino acids. Germline CDR1 and CDR2: SGHAT and FQDESV (reference sequence). V shed 0 bases and J shed 5 bases, with 17 bases lying between them. The CDR3 nucleotides are TGTGCCAGCAGCTTAGCGAGACCCCGGGTTCAGAACGAGCAGTACTTC. Protein sequence: CASSLARPRVQNEQYF.

Many counts were recorded for this clonotype. The V and J genes are TRBV5-1 and TRBJ1-2; TRBD1 might be the D (6 bases). The CDR3 extends over 15 amino acids. Germline V lookup: CDR1 SGHRS, CDR2 YFSETQ. Trimming took off 4 bases at V and 2 bases at J, with 15 bases between the two ends. The CDR3 nucleotides read TGCGCCAGCAGCACTGACAGGACCCCCAACTATGGCTACACCTTC. Its translation is CASSTDRTPNYGYTF.

This clonotype was detected only a few times. The chain links TRBV12-3 or TRBV12-4 to TRBJ2-3, with 12 positions matching TRBD2. J lost 6 bases, V lost 3 bases, and 7 bases had no gene match. This CDR3 spans 16 amino acids. As DNA, the CDR3 is TGTGCCAGCAGTTTGTCAGGACTAGCGGGAAGGGATACGCAGTATTTT. It is translated as CASSLSGLAGRDTQYF.

There are a few counts of this clonotype. The chain joins TRBV6-1 to TRBJ2-5; D ambiguous. Germline assignment: CDR1 MNHNS and CDR2 SASEGT. The CDR3 is 13 amino acids. Trimming removed 5 bases from V and 3 bases from J, with 10 bases in between. CDR3 in DNA: TGTGCCAGCAGTCGACCGCCGGAAGAGACCCAGTACTTC. Translation: CASSRPPEETQYF.

This clonotype was recorded a few times. The chain employs TRBV3-1 and TRBJ2-7; unclear D gene. The V gene lost 1 base and the J gene lost 0 bases, with 10 bases spanning the gap. Looked up from germline, CDR1 is LGHDT and CDR2 is YNNKEL (reference sequence). The CDR3 has 15 residues. The CDR3 spells CASSQAPDTSYEQYF. The CDR3 DNA is TGTGCCAGCAGCCAAGCCCCGGATACCTCCTACGAGCAGTACTTC.

V gene TRBV7-9 combines with J gene TRBJ1-4, with D tentatively TRBD1 (6 bases). Germline V gene data show CDR1 as SEHNR and CDR2 as FQNEAQ (reference sequence). Deletions cut 3 bases from V and 5 bases from J, with 16 bases between. This CDR3 region has 16 residues. The CDR3 loop is CASSFMAPGQNEKLFF. The CDR3 nucleotides read TGTGCCAGCAGCTTTATGGCCCCCGGACAGAATGAAAAACTGTTTTTT.

This chain uses TRBV20-1 with TRBJ1-1, with D tentatively TRBD1 (5 bases). The V and J ends lost 6 bases and 11 bases respectively, with 22 bases between them. The germline V gene encodes CDR1 DFQATT and CDR2 SNEGSKA (reference sequence). This CDR3 spans 13 amino acids. The CDR3 bases are TGCAGTGCGGTACCGCGGCCAGGGAGGAAGGCTTTCTTT. This translates into CSAVPRPGRKAFF.

This clonotype was observed a handful of times. V gene TRBV4-1 combines with J gene TRBJ1-2, with D possibly matching TRBD1 (6 bases). Trimming shortened V by 5 bases and J by 4 bases, and 11 bases separated the two germline ends. The CDR3 runs to 13 residues. Germline V gene lookup returns CDR1 MGHRA and CDR2 YSYEKL. The CDR3 loop is CASSDRDTYGYTF. CDR3 DNA: TGCGCCAGCAGCGACCGGGACACCTATGGCTACACCTTC.

This clonotype was detected only once. The chain employs TRBV20-1 and TRBJ2-3, with a tentative D call TRBD2 (6 bases). Germline values: CDR1 DFQATT, CDR2 SNEGSKA (reference sequence). V lost 0 bases, J lost 3 bases, and 13 bases lay in between. The CDR3 runs to 15 residues. The CDR3 is CSARDGVAVTDTQYF. The CDR3 nucleotides are TGCAGTGCTAGAGACGGAGTAGCGGTAACAGATACGCAGTATTTT.

The chain links TRBV29-1 to TRBJ2-6, with a possible D match to TRBD2 (7 bases). This CDR3 contains 18 residues. Deletions cut 3 bases from V and 0 bases from J, with 18 bases between. The germline V gene encodes CDR1 SQVTM and CDR2 ANQGSEA. CDR3 sequence: CSVEVGGRFDSGANVLTF. DNA of the CDR3: TGCAGCGTTGAGGTCGGGGGGCGCTTTGACTCTGGGGCCAACGTCCTGACTTTC.

This clonotype was recorded a few times. This chain links TRBV5-1 with TRBJ2-3; TRBD2 matches at 14 bases. There are 17 residues in the CDR3. CDR1 and CDR2 from the germline V gene are SGHRS and YFSETQ. J lost 5 bases, V lost 5 bases, and 10 bases had no gene match. CDR3 loop: CASSIPGTSGGGDTQYF. The CDR3 DNA reads TGCGCCAGCAGTATACCCGGGACTAGCGGGGGTGGAGATACGCAGTATTTT.

The rearrangement joins TRBV10-3 to TRBJ2-5; 7 bases agree with TRBD1. The V gene end was trimmed by 11 bases and the J gene end by 5 bases; junction bases not matched to a gene: 11. This CDR3 has 13 amino acids. Germline CDR1 is ENHRY and CDR2 is SYGVKD. Here the CDR3 reads CAPEGGRGETQYF. The CDR3 region has the DNA TGTGCCCCGGAAGGGGGCCGCGGGGAGACCCAGTACTTC.

This clonotype has at least ten counts. The CDR3: CSVQRGGTGELFF. The CDR3 DNA reads TGCAGCGTCCAGAGGGGAGGCACCGGGGAGCTGTTTTTT. This sequence joins TRBV29-1 and TRBJ2-2; weak D call: TRBD2 (6 bases). V lost 6 bases, J lost 4 bases, and 12 bases lay in between. Germline CDR1 is SQVTM and CDR2 is ANQGSEA. The CDR3 length is 13 residues.

V and J are TRBV4-2 and TRBJ2-1; D gene uncertain. The germline V gene has CDR1 LGHNA and CDR2 YNFKEQ. The CDR3 runs to 16 residues. V lost 1 base and J lost 0, with 10 bases in between. In DNA, the CDR3 is TGTGCCAGCAGCCAAGGGCGGAAACCCTCCTACAATGAGCAGTTCTTC. Its protein is CASSQGRKPSYNEQFF.

The chain recombines TRBV11-2 with TRBJ2-5, with TRBD2 matching 12 bases. The CDR3 has 15 amino acids. Trimming cost V 5 bases and J 3 bases; bases outside gene matches: 4. CDR1 and CDR2 (germline): SGHAT, FQNNGV. The CDR3 region is CASSDGLAGKETQYF. Here the CDR3 DNA reads TGTGCCAGCAGCGACGGACTAGCGGGGAAAGAGACCCAGTACTTC. Looking up the rest from reference TRBV11-2 and TRBJ2-5 gives the full variable domain: EAGVAQSPRYKIIEKRQSVAFWCNPISGHATLYWYQQILGQGPKLLIQFQNNGVVDDSQLPKDRFSAERLKGVDSTLKIQPAKLEDSAVYLCASSDGLAGKETQYFGPGTRLLVL.

The chain recombines TRBV20-1 with TRBJ2-5, with D tentatively TRBD1 or TRBD2 (5 bases each). CDR1 DFQATT and CDR2 SNEGSKA come from the germline V gene (reference sequence). CDR3 length: 14 residues. Trimming removed 6 bases at V and 1 base at J, with 15 bases between. CDR3 sequence reads: CSAAGASAQETQYF. As DNA, the CDR3 is TGCAGTGCGGCCGGGGCCTCAGCCCAAGAGACCCAGTACTTC.

The gene calls are TRBV7-2 and TRBJ2-1, with D possibly being TRBD2 (5 bases). This CDR3 is 15 amino acids long. Trimming shortened V by 5 bases and J by 9 bases, and 20 bases separated the two germline ends. Per the germline V gene, CDR1 is SGHTA and CDR2 is FQGNSA. CDR3 amino acids: CASSPRPTEGGEQFF. CDR3 nucleotides: TGTGCCAGCAGCCCCCGTCCTACGGAAGGAGGTGAGCAGTTCTTC.

V usage is TRBV5-5 and J usage is TRBJ1-2; a possible D gene is TRBD1 (5 bases). V dropped 5 bases and J dropped 4 bases, with 12 bases sitting between them. The CDR3 consists of 13 residues. CDR1 and CDR2 (germline): SGHKS, YYEKEE (reference sequence). CDR3 coding DNA: TGTGCCAGCAGAGATGGGGGTTCCTATGGCTACACCTTC. As protein: CASRDGGSYGYTF.

The V call is TRBV7-2, the J call TRBJ2-2; 9 nucleotides match TRBD1. The CDR3 is 16 residues long. V shed 5 bases and J 6 bases; nucleotides not matched to a gene: 10. CDR1 SGHTA and CDR2 FQGNSA come from the germline V gene. In DNA, the CDR3 is TGTGCCAGCAGCGCACAGGGGGCGAGGATGGCCGGGGAGCTGTTTTTT. It codes for CASSAQGARMAGELFF.